The T cell receptor (beta chain) under discussion was sequenced for a study of blood T cell repertoires in COVID-19. Study as a whole: Specimens from acute and convalescent COVID-19 originated in the United States, Italy and Spain.

Participants reported their clinical history, and cohort assignment relied on those reports. The CDR3 runs 16 residues. Germline V CDR1 and CDR2: LNHNV, YYDKDF (reference sequence). Unmatched junction bases numbered 5, after V lost 2 bases and J lost 1 base. Here immunoSEQ multiplex PCR was the method, and the copy in TCRdb shows in-frame clones only, minus some. The data contain some 250,000 clones, 80% to 90% of them singletons. V is TRBV15 and J is TRBJ2-7; TRBD1 matches at 10 bases. The sequence came from a man aged 35-49 years who had recovered from COVID-19. The sequenced sample consisted of PBMCs or T cells enriched from blood (not recorded which). CDR3 DNA sequence: TGTGCCACCAGCAGAAATCCGGGACAGGGGTCCTACGAGCAGTACTTC. Translating it yields CATSRNPGQGSYEQYF.